This T cell receptor (beta chain) is drawn from a study of T cell therapy after organ transplantation. Study-level information: Therapy products were autologous CMV-specific T cells, peptide-expanded for roughly 2 weeks. General study results and limits: Lower pretherapy CD8 clonality went with larger post-therapy fold change. Antirejection and antiviral medication effects could not be assessed.

TCRdb keeps only in-frame clones here, not all; method: immunoSEQ multiplex PCR. The table has 40,000 to 60,000 clones, around 93% seen once. V shed 5 bases and J 0 bases; nucleotides not matched to a gene: 8. This CDR3 contains 17 residues. CDR1 is LGHNA, CDR2 YNFKEQ, per germline. Patients were solid-organ transplant recipients with drug-resistant or recurrent cytomegalovirus. A note on this clone: Its antigen remains unknown.

This chain links TRBV4-2 with TRBJ2-4; 9 bases are a match to TRBD1. The sequence was collected from a human patient who had received a solid organ transplant and had CMV disease. The sample here was CD8+ T cells from blood, taken before autologous CMV-specific T cell therapy. CDR3 bases: TGTGCCAGCAGCTTCGGACAGGGGACGGTAGCCAAAAACATTCAGTACTTC. Translated, it gives CASSFGQGTVAKNIQYF.